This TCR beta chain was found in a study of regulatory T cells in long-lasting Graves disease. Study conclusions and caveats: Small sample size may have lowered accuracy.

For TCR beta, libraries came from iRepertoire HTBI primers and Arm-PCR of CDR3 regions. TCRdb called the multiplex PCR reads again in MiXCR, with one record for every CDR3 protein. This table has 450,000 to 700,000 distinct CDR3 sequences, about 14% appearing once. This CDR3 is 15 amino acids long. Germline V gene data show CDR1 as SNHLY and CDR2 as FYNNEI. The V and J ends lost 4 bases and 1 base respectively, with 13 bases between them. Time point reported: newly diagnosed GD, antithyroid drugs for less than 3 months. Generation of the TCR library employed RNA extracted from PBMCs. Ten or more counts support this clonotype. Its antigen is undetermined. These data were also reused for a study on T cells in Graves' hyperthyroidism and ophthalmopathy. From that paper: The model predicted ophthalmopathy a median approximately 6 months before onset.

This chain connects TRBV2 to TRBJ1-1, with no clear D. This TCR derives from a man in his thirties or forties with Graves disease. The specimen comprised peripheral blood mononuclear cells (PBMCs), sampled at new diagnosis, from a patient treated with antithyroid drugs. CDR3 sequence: CASSVVFGANTEAFF. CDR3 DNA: TGTGCCAGCAGTGTGGTTTTTGGTGCGAACACTGAAGCTTTCTTT.